This T cell receptor (beta chain) is from a study of blood T cells in healthy people across ages (dated by TCRdb to the mid-2010s). About the study as a whole: Template switching captured roughly one uniquely barcoded TCR beta cDNA molecule per two T cells in model experiments. The study analyzed two additional independent replicas of 1 million unique cDNA reads from the same blood draw for two donors, one aged 18 to 29 and one aged 80 or older. Age-related changes in TCR beta repertoire diversity were measured in the study by deep sequencing normalized with unique cDNA molecular identifiers. Donors were grouped into four age groups: young (average approximately 16 years), middle-aged (roughly 40), aged (around 66) and long-lived (approximately 81). Donors of different ages were randomly distributed across sequencing lanes to avoid experimental bias. The paper's findings and limits, for the study overall: Observed TCR beta diversity per million T cells fell roughly linearly with age, and a significant reduction was already apparent by age roughly 40. There was a strong correlation between observed TCR beta diversity and the percentage of naive T cells measured by flow cytometry. Compared with the aged group, the long-lived group had more naive CD4+ T cells, fewer expanded clones and increased TCR diversity, a pattern suggesting age selection. Bulk unsorted PBMC profiling prevented conclusive comparison of naive and antigen-experienced compartments. Estimates of total diversity based on one million sequenced T cells were regarded as lower bounds and as underestimates. Because the CMV infection status of the donors was unknown, age-related changes in expanded clonotypes may potentially have been confounded.

The receptor library was made with 5' RACE. Reads for this sample came from an Illumina HiSeq 2500. The second PCR ran for about 7 to 11 cycles and used a J-beta primer mix along with a sample-barcoded 5' primer. Each TCR beta cDNA molecule received a unique molecular identifier from a template-switch 5' adaptor carrying 12 random nucleotides. Each sample yielded at least 2.5 million CDR3-containing paired-end reads. All of the RNA was converted into first-strand cDNA using the Mint cDNA synthesis kit, with a TRBC-specific oligonucleotide serving as the primer. Following uracil-DNA glycosylase treatment, all cDNA underwent a first 18-cycle PCR with the universal primers M1SS and BC2_uni_R. The study's own analysis went as follows. Normalization of each sample was performed by random selection of 1 million high-quality reads, each carrying a distinct molecular identifier. Reads with shared molecular identifiers were discarded instead of being binned into consensus sequences. MiTCR, run with a Q25 quality threshold and the strictest error-elimination algorithm, handled CDR3 identification, clonotype clustering and error correction. A nonparametric unseen species model using Euler transformation provided a lower-bound estimate of total TCR beta diversity. TCRdb itself trimmed the public reads at Q25 with fastp, ran MiXCR and retained productive beta chains. Rows matching on CDR3 protein sequence are summarized as one entry with the most common DNA and genes. The authors' filters were not applied to this entry. This sample holds around 900,000 distinct CDR3 sequences; 25% to 35% were observed only once. Of the sample, around 16% falls within the top ten clones.

The approximately 41 donors, aged about 6 to 90 years, were systemically healthy Caucasian individuals from Russia. About 9.6 milliliters of peripheral blood were collected from each donor into EDTA-treated Vacutainer tubes. Ficoll-Paque density-gradient centrifugation was used to isolate PBMCs, with at least 6 million per sample. Trizol reagent was used to extract total RNA from PBMCs, with at least 5.5 micrograms per sample. Naive CD45RAhigh/CD27high T cell percentages were measured by flow cytometry on a PBMC aliquot from every donor. V loses 3 bases of germline sequence and J loses 0 bases, and the interval between the two ends is 6 bases. The CDR3 starts with the cysteine, ends with the phenylalanine, and has 12 residues. Of the read, only the CDR3 DNA is kept; its 36 bases are in frame from base 1. CDR1 and CDR2 (GTSNPN, SVGIG) derive from the germline V gene (reference sequence). Many counts were recorded for this clonotype. The target of this receptor is not known. No base quality values were provided; no much bigger clone lies one nucleotide off.

This clonotype was sampled from an elderly woman in good health. The source material was blood. Rearrangement joined TRBV30 to TRBJ2-7, with the D segment identity uncertain. For the CDR3, the sequence is CAWRTVSYEQYF. The sequence in DNA is TGTGCCTGGAGGACCGTCTCCTACGAGCAGTACTTC.